A single sample gave rise to the 27 T cell receptor beta chains below, sequenced in a study of OX40 agonist ivuxolimab in advanced cancers. Assay used: immunoSEQ multiplex PCR; TCRdb lists only in-frame clones, some missing. The sample yields some 81,000 clones, about 86% seen once. The material was CD4+ or CD8+ T cells sorted from blood, obtained in a trial of the OX40 agonist ivuxolimab. The receptor source for this set is an adult with an advanced solid tumor such as melanoma, head and neck, liver or kidney cancer.

V is TRBV27 and J is TRBJ2-3; no clear D. Deletions cut 6 bases from V and 2 bases from J, with 9 bases between. The V gene's germline CDR1 is MNHEY and CDR2 SMNVEV (reference sequence). The CDR3 totals 13 residues. The CDR3: CASSLQLTDTQYF. CDR3 nucleotides: TGTGCCAGCAGCCTGCAGCTCACAGATACGCAGTATTTT.

V usage is TRBV2 and J usage is TRBJ1-5; D gene ambiguous. The CDR3 is 13 residues long. V was clipped by 8 bases and J by 1 base, with 9 bases between them. Germline CDR1 and CDR2: SNHLY and FYNNEI. CDR3 sequence: CASGVSSNQPQHF. Written as DNA, the CDR3 is TGTGCCAGCGGGGTTTCGAGCAATCAGCCCCAGCATTTT. The full variable domain, with the rest looked up from reference TRBV2 and TRBJ1-5, is EPEVTQTPSHQVTQMGQEVILRCVPISNHLYFYWYRQILGQKVEFLVSFYNNEISEKSEIFDDQFSVERPDGSNFTLKIRSTKLEDSAMYFCASGVSSNQPQHFGDGTRLSIL.

The CDR3 region has the DNA TGTGCCAGCGGGGAACAGGGGGTAAATTCACCCCTCCACTTT. It encodes CASGEQGVNSPLHF. The V and J genes are TRBV2 and TRBJ1-6, with 8 positions matching TRBD1. V was clipped by 8 bases and J by 7 bases; unmatched bases: 7. The germline gives CDR1 SNHLY, CDR2 FYNNEI. The CDR3 loop spans 14 amino acids. The variable domain in full, completed from reference TRBV2 and TRBJ1-6, reads EPEVTQTPSHQVTQMGQEVILRCVPISNHLYFYWYRQILGQKVEFLVSFYNNEISEKSEIFDDQFSVERPDGSNFTLKIRSTKLEDSAMYFCASGEQGVNSPLHFGNGTRLTVT.

The V gene is TRBV6-6, the J gene TRBJ1-1, with TRBD1 identical over 7 bases. Germline CDR1 MNHNY, CDR2 SVGAGI (reference sequence). J was trimmed by 0 bases and V by 6 bases; bases with no gene match: 7. The CDR3 is 15 amino acids. CDR3 nucleotide sequence: TGTGCCAGCAGCGGGACAGCGAGTATGAACACTGAAGCTTTCTTT. Translation: CASSGTASMNTEAFF.

This sequence joins TRBV28 and TRBJ2-3; D is perhaps TRBD2 (5 bases). CDR1 and CDR2 from the germline V gene are MDHEN and SYDVKM. The CDR3 runs 15 residues. V was pared by 6 bases and J by 7 bases, with 20 bases between. This CDR3 reads CASSSPGIRANTQYF. In nucleotides, the CDR3 is TGTGCCAGCAGCAGTCCGGGGATTCGAGCAAATACGCAGTATTTT.

In DNA, the CDR3 is TGTGCCAGCAGTCTGTGGGACTATGGCTACACCTTC. The encoded protein is CASSLWDYGYTF. The chain carries TRBV6-1 and TRBJ1-2; the D is unclear. V was cut by 5 bases and J by 3 bases, with 7 bases left in between. Looked up from germline, CDR1 is MNHNS and CDR2 is SASEGT. This CDR3 comprises 12 residues.

In this sample, this clone turned up a few times. The V and J genes are TRBV2 and TRBJ1-5, with 7 bases aligning to TRBD1. Per the germline V gene, CDR1 is SNHLY and CDR2 is FYNNEI. The trim removed 5 bases at V and 6 bases at J, leaving 4 bases unmatched. CDR3 length: 13 amino acids. CDR3: CASSPGQSQPQHF. Written as DNA, the CDR3 is TGTGCCAGCAGTCCGGGACAGTCTCAGCCCCAGCATTTT. Filled out from reference TRBV2 and TRBJ1-5, the complete variable domain reads EPEVTQTPSHQVTQMGQEVILRCVPISNHLYFYWYRQILGQKVEFLVSFYNNEISEKSEIFDDQFSVERPDGSNFTLKIRSTKLEDSAMYFCASSPGQSQPQHFGDGTRLSIL.

The chain carries TRBV2 and TRBJ2-3; a possible D gene is TRBD1 (5 bases). CDR1 SNHLY and CDR2 FYNNEI come from the germline V gene. This CDR3 is built from 13 residues. V was clipped by 2 bases and J by 6 bases, with 9 bases between them. The CDR3 nucleotides are TGTGCCAGCAGTGAACAGGGTAGGGATACGCAGTATTTT. It translates to CASSEQGRDTQYF.

Here the CDR3 DNA reads TGTGCCAGTACCGGGACAGGGAGCTCCTACGAGCAGTACTTC. Amino acids: CASTGTGSSYEQYF. V and J are TRBV19 and TRBJ2-7; 9 nucleotides agree with TRBD1. The CDR3 contains 14 residues. Unmatched junction bases numbered 4, after V lost 7 bases and J lost 0 bases. Germline CDR1 reads LNHDA; CDR2 reads SQIVND (reference sequence).

This clone occurred once. V is TRBV5-1 and J is TRBJ2-3; D is unclear. The V gene lost 0 bases and the J gene lost 2 bases, with 7 bases spanning the gap. Germline CDR1 reads SGHRS; CDR2 reads YFSETQ. The CDR3 extends over 14 amino acids. CDR3 coding DNA: TGCGCCAGCAGCTTGGGTACGGACACAGATACGCAGTATTTT. This translates into CASSLGTDTDTQYF.

This rearrangement joins TRBV18 to TRBJ2-2; 12 positions match TRBD2. The CDR3 extends over 17 amino acids. J gave up 0 bases and V 6 bases, and 5 bases lay outside the gene matches. Germline CDR1 and CDR2: KGHSH and LQKENI. The CDR3 loop is CASSSTSGGPNTGELFF. The CDR3, as DNA: TGTGCCAGCTCGTCCACTAGCGGGGGGCCGAACACCGGGGAGCTGTTTTTT.

The chain links TRBV28 to TRBJ1-5, with D maybe TRBD1 (6 bases). CDR1 is MDHEN and CDR2 is SYDVKM in the germline V gene. V gave up 6 bases and J gave up 0 bases, with 12 bases separating them. The CDR3 has 15 amino acids. DNA for the CDR3: TGTGCCAGCAGGGGGGGGGCGGATAGCAATCAGCCCCAGCATTTT. This translates into CASRGGADSNQPQHF.

This clone occurred a few times. The gene calls are TRBV5-5 and TRBJ1-1; TRBD1 matches at 12 bases. CDR3 length equals 16 residues. V lost 4 bases to trimming and J lost 0 bases; unmatched junction nucleotides: 4. Germline-derived CDR1 and CDR2 are SGHKS and YYEKEE (reference sequence). The CDR3 loop is CASSRGQGAVNTEAFF. The CDR3, as DNA: TGTGCCAGCAGCCGGGGACAGGGGGCTGTGAACACTGAAGCTTTCTTT.

The gene calls are TRBV7-2 and TRBJ1-2; TRBD1 is a possible D gene (5 bases). CDR3 length: 13 amino acids. Trimming took off 1 base at V and 7 bases at J, with 10 bases between the two ends. Per germline, CDR1 SGHTA and CDR2 FQGNSA. CDR3 amino acids: CASSLDPRGGYTF. The CDR3 bases are TGTGCCAGCAGCTTAGATCCTAGGGGTGGCTACACCTTC.

The chain carries TRBV4-2 and TRBJ1-2; D gene ambiguous. The CDR3 sequence is 14 residues long. Germline V gives CDR1 LGHNA, CDR2 YNFKEQ. V was clipped by 0 bases and J by 7 bases, with 12 bases between them. As DNA, the CDR3 is TGTGCCAGCAGCCAAGATAGGTGGGGTAGTGGCTACACCTTC. Translation gives CASSQDRWGSGYTF.

V and J are TRBV7-9 and TRBJ2-4; TRBD2 might be the D (5 bases). Looked up from germline, CDR1 is SEHNR and CDR2 is FQNEAQ (reference sequence). Trimming removed 1 base at V and 8 bases at J, with 6 bases between. The CDR3 is 12 residues long. The CDR3 DNA reads TGTGCCAGCAGCTTAGTGAGGGACATTCAGTACTTC. Its protein product is CASSLVRDIQYF.

Notes on this clone: Other DNA sequences in the same sample also yield this CDR3. The CDR3 DNA follows: TGTGCCAGCAGCGTCCGGGACAGGGATAATTCACCCCTCCACTTT. Its translation: CASSVRDRDNSPLHF. V usage is TRBV9 and J usage is TRBJ1-6, with 9 bases matching TRBD1. The CDR3 consists of 15 residues. Germline trimming cut 2 bases from V and 5 bases from J; bases unmatched to any gene: 2. From germline, CDR1 is SGDLS and CDR2 YYNGEE.

V gene TRBV27 combines with J gene TRBJ1-5, with 8 positions matching TRBD1. This CDR3 region has 19 residues. Germline V lookup: CDR1 MNHEY, CDR2 SMNVEV (reference sequence). The ends lost 5 bases at V and 0 bases at J; junction bases unmatched: 15. DNA of the CDR3: TGTGCCAGCAGTCGGTACACGGACAGGGTGTCCGGTAGCAATCAGCCCCAGCATTTT. Translating it yields CASSRYTDRVSGSNQPQHF.

The chain links TRBV5-6 to TRBJ1-2; D is uncertain. V was clipped by 0 bases and J by 7 bases, with 7 bases between them. CDR3 length: 12 residues. In germline, CDR1 is SGHDT, CDR2 YYEEEE. The CDR3 bases are TGTGCCAGCAGCTTGGTGTTGAGTGGCTACACCTTC. It codes for CASSLVLSGYTF.

In its sample, this clone was seen a few times. The chain has TRBV15 and TRBJ1-5; maybe TRBD1 (5 bases). Deletions cut 0 bases from V and 9 bases from J, with 18 bases between. The CDR3 covers 16 residues. CDR1 is LNHNV and CDR2 is YYDKDF in the germline V gene (reference sequence). The chain's CDR3 is CATSRDIGVGTGPQHF. CDR3 in DNA: TGTGCCACCAGCAGAGACATTGGAGTTGGGACGGGGCCCCAGCATTTT. The whole variable domain, filled in from reference TRBV15 and TRBJ1-5, reads DAMVIQNPRYQVTQFGKPVTLSCSQTLNHNVMYWYQQKSSQAPKLLFHYYDKDFNNEADTPDNFQSRRPNTSFCFLDIRSPGLGDTAMYLCATSRDIGVGTGPQHFGDGTRLSIL.

This chain uses TRBV6-5 with TRBJ1-2, with D possibly TRBD1 on 6 matching bases. There are 14 residues in the CDR3. V was shortened by 2 bases and J by 4 bases, with 11 bases between the two germline ends. Germline V gives CDR1 MNHEY, CDR2 SVGAGI. In nucleotides, the CDR3 is TGTGCCAGCAGTTACGGGGGCGCCGGCTATGGCTACACCTTC. Amino acid sequence: CASSYGGAGYGYTF.

J is TRBJ1-2 and V is TRBV20-1, with 7 positions matching TRBD1. Germline trimming cut 5 bases from V and 8 bases from J; bases unmatched to any gene: 5. The germline V gene has CDR1 DFQATT and CDR2 SNEGSKA (reference sequence). The length of the CDR3 is 11 residues. CDR3 nucleotide sequence: TGCAGTGCTGATGACAGGGTGGGCTACACCTTC. It translates to CSADDRVGYTF.

This rearrangement joins TRBV19 to TRBJ2-2; D call uncertain. CDR1 is LNHDA, CDR2 SQIVND, per germline (reference sequence). Trimming removed 5 bases at V and 2 bases at J, with 9 bases between. There are 14 residues in the CDR3. The CDR3 sequence is CASSLDQNTGELFF. As DNA, the CDR3 is TGTGCCAGTAGTCTGGACCAAAACACCGGGGAGCTGTTTTTT.

This chain connects TRBV4-3 to TRBJ1-2; D possibly corresponds to TRBD1 (5 bases). The V gene lost 0 bases and the J gene lost 4 bases, with 15 bases spanning the gap. Germline-derived CDR1 and CDR2 are LGHNA and YSLEER. CDR3 length equals 16 residues. Here the CDR3 reads CASSQEGQGVIYGYTF. CDR3 coding DNA: TGCGCCAGCAGCCAAGAGGGTCAGGGAGTTATCTATGGCTACACCTTC.

This chain connects TRBV19 to TRBJ1-2; 12 nucleotides agree with TRBD1. CDR3 length equals 15 residues. V shed 7 bases, J shed 5 bases, and the junction held 8 bases outside the gene matches. Germline loops: CDR1 LNHDA, CDR2 SQIVND (reference sequence). CDR3 nucleotide sequence: TGTGCCAGTACCGAGTGGGACAGGGGGCTGTATGGCTACACCTTC. Translated: CASTEWDRGLYGYTF.

In nucleotides, the CDR3 is TGTGCCAGCAGCCTTGGACTAGCGGGGGGCGGAGAGACCCAGTACTTC. Translating gives CASSLGLAGGGETQYF. The chain has TRBV5-4 and TRBJ2-5; 14 bases are shared with TRBD2. Trimming at V came to 4 bases and at J to 4 bases, leaving 6 bases not matched to a gene. Germline V gives CDR1 SGHNT, CDR2 YYREEE (reference sequence). The CDR3 has 16 residues.

The V gene is TRBV19, the J gene TRBJ1-6; D uncertain. This CDR3 has 14 residues. V was pared by 0 bases and J by 10 bases, with 10 bases between. The germline CDR1 and CDR2 sequences are LNHDA and SQIVND (reference sequence). DNA of the CDR3: TGTGCCAGTAGTATAGATCGATTCGGGTCACCCCTCCACTTT. Protein: CASSIDRFGSPLHF. Based on the CDR3 plus reference TRBV19 and TRBJ1-6, the full variable domain is DGGITQSPKYLFRKEGQNVTLSCEQNLNHDAMYWYRQDPGQGLRLIYYSQIVNDFQKGDIAEGYSVSREKKESFPLTVTSAQKNPTAFYLCASSIDRFGSPLHFGNGTRLTVT.